This T cell receptor beta chain is drawn from a study of CD8 T cells in Susac syndrome. The V gene lost 7 bases and the J gene lost 9 bases, with 21 bases spanning the gap. Germline CDR1 SQVTM, CDR2 ANQGSEA. This CDR3 has 13 amino acids. High-throughput TCR beta sequencing covered peripheral CD8+ and CD4+ T cells. Each multiple sclerosis control was a treatment-naive patient with relapsing-remitting disease that was either stable or active. TEMRA cells underwent FACS enrichment and CD8+ and CD4+ T cells underwent negative isolation. Random hexamers were used to reverse transcribe an amount of roughly 0.45 to 1 ug RNA. It was immunoSEQ multiplex PCR that amplified TCR beta CDR3 across 54 Vbeta and 13 Jbeta. MiXCR, applied by TCRdb to the immunoSEQ multiplex PCR reads, yields one record per CDR3 protein. The sample records fewer than 350,000 distinct CDR3 sequences, around 92% being singletons.

Sequencing used CD4+ T cells from PBMCs. The sequence derives from a human donor with multiple sclerosis. The rearrangement links TRBV29-1 to TRBJ1-1, with D maybe TRBD1 (5 bases). DNA for the CDR3: TGCAGCGGGGGAGGGGACGAGAGATTCCAAGCTTTCTTT. Translated: CSGGGDERFQAFF.